The entry that follows covers one T cell receptor beta chain sequence. Its antigen remains undetermined. One base away there is no much larger clone; base qualities are not given. The data are from a study of T cell changes during pregnancy in multiple sclerosis (dated by TCRdb to about 2019). Broadly, across the study: The study looked at changes in the T cell repertoire across pregnancy in women with multiple sclerosis.

Receptor libraries were prepared by the immunoSEQ multiplex PCR assay. TCRdb limited this immuneACCESS table to in-frame rearrangements with V and J called. A share of clones is missing; checked studies link under half to unresolved V genes, and the rest is unexplained. The sample table lists 80,000 to 95,000 clones, 85% to 95% of them with a count of one. The ten largest clones add up to 1.4% of the sample. CDR1 SGHNT and CDR2 YYREEE were looked up in the germline V gene (reference sequence). The CDR3 sequence holds 15 residues, the cysteine and phenylalanine included. CDR3 DNA only is kept here, 45 bases in frame from base 1. V and J are trimmed by 6 bases and 5 bases, and the gene matches miss 11 bases of the junction.

This sequence was found in a female donor in good health, enrolled as a control in a pregnancy study. The chain was built from TRBV5-4 and TRBJ2-1, with 7 bases matching TRBD1. The sample here was peripheral blood, taken in the third trimester of pregnancy. In nucleotides, the sequence is TGTGCCAGCAACAAAAACAGGGGTACGGACAATGAGCAGTTCTTC. Translated, this gives CASNKNRGTDNEQFF.